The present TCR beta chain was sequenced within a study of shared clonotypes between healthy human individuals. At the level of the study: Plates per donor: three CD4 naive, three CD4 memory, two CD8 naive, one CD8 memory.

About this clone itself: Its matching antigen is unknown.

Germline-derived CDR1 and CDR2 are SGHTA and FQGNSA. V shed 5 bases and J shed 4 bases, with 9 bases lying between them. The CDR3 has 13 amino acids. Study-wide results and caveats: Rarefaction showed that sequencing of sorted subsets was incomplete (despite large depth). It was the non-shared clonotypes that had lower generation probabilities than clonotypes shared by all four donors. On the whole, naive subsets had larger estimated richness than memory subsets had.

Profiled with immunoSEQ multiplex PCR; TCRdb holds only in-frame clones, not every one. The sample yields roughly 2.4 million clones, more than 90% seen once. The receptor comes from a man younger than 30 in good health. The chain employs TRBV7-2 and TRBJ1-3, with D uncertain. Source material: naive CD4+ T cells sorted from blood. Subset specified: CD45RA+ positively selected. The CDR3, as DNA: TGTGCCAGCAGCACTCAGGCCGGAAACACCATATATTTT. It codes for CASSTQAGNTIYF.